The 14 T cell receptor beta chains reported below all come from one sample, sequenced in a study of T cells in Graves' hyperthyroidism and ophthalmopathy. Authors of the study amplified TCR beta CDR3 regions from RNA transcripts. TCR CDR3 regions were first amplified by RT-PCR with HTBI primers. TCRdb redid the calling of the multiplex PCR reads with MiXCR, one entry per CDR3 protein. The repertoire includes fewer than 250,000 distinct CDR3 sequences, more than 20% of them detected once, and around 32% sits in the top ten. Material for sequencing was blood. Receptors originate from a middle-aged woman with Graves' ophthalmopathy.

The V call is TRBV20-1, the J call TRBJ2-7; D is unresolved. Germline V CDR1 and CDR2: DFQATT, SNEGSKA (reference sequence). The V and J ends lost 5 bases and 3 bases respectively, with 14 bases between them. The CDR3 contains 13 residues. As DNA, the CDR3 is TGCAGTGCTTCAGGTTCCTCCGGCTACGAGCAGTACTTC. As protein: CSASGSSGYEQYF.

V gene TRBV24-1 combines with J gene TRBJ1-5, with D uncertain. The V gene's germline CDR1 is KGHDR and CDR2 SFDVKD. The CDR3 contains 12 residues. V lost 4 bases to trimming and J lost 3 bases, with 3 bases between them. This CDR3 reads CATSEPNQPQHF. DNA of the CDR3: TGTGCCACCAGTGAACCCAATCAGCCCCAGCATTTT.

V usage is TRBV6-2 or TRBV6-3 and J usage is TRBJ2-5; possibly TRBD1 for D (5 bases). This CDR3 contains 16 residues. V gave up 3 bases and J gave up 4 bases, with 18 bases separating them. CDR1 and CDR2 (germline): MNHEY, SVGEGT. The CDR3 sequence: CASSYAAGLIRETQYF. Written as DNA, the CDR3 is TGTGCCAGCAGTTATGCGGCAGGGCTGATTCGAGAGACCCAGTACTTC.

The chain employs TRBV12-3 or TRBV12-4 and TRBJ2-7, with 12 bases aligning to TRBD2. The CDR3 covers 16 residues. Trimming at V came to 7 bases and at J to 1 base, leaving 8 bases not matched to a gene. The CDR3 reads CASTQTGLAGSYEQYF. CDR3 coding DNA: TGTGCCAGCACCCAAACCGGACTAGCGGGATCCTACGAGCAGTACTTC.

This clonotype occurred many times. The rearrangement links TRBV28 to TRBJ1-5; D ambiguous. The V end lost 8 bases, the J end lost 3 bases, and 23 bases lay between the germline ends. The CDR3 has 17 amino acids. Germline assignment: CDR1 MDHEN and CDR2 SYDVKM. The CDR3 here is CASEGGRPHRFNQPQHF. The CDR3 bases are TGTGCCAGCGAAGGCGGCCGCCCTCATAGATTCAATCAGCCCCAGCATTTT.

The chain joins TRBV10-1 to TRBJ2-7; 7 bases are shared with TRBD1. The germline V gene encodes CDR1 WNHNN and CDR2 SYGVQD (reference sequence). The CDR3 is 15 residues long. V lost 0 bases, J lost 7 bases, and 9 bases stayed unmatched. The CDR3 nucleotides are TGCGCCAGCAGTGAGTCGAGCGACAGGGTCTCTGAGCAGTACTTC. It is translated as CASSESSDRVSEQYF.

This clonotype was detected many times. The V and J genes are TRBV6-5 and TRBJ2-7, with unresolved D. The CDR3 consists of 12 residues. V shed 5 bases and J shed 2 bases, with 7 bases lying between them. The germline V gene has CDR1 MNHEY and CDR2 SVGAGI. CDR3 loop: CASSHGAYEQYF. The CDR3 DNA is TGTGCCAGCAGTCATGGTGCCTACGAGCAGTACTTC.

This clonotype was counted many times. The J gene is TRBJ1-2, the V gene TRBV6-5; tentatively, D is TRBD1 (5 bases). CDR3 length equals 14 residues. Germline V gene data show CDR1 as MNHEY and CDR2 as SVGAGI. V lost 4 bases and J lost 5, with 14 bases in between. CDR3 protein: CASSSGRGEYGYTF. The DNA for the CDR3 is TGTGCCAGCAGTTCCGGACGAGGGGAGTATGGCTACACCTTC.

This clonotype was detected many times. This chain links TRBV5-5 with TRBJ2-7; D perhaps matches TRBD1 (6 bases). Germline values: CDR1 SGHKS, CDR2 YYEKEE (reference sequence). CDR3 length: 16 residues. Trimming left V 2 bases short and J 1 base short, with 16 bases between. DNA for the CDR3: TGTGCCAGCAGCTTACGCCCAGGGGCAGGGTCCTACGAGCAGTACTTC. Translation: CASSLRPGAGSYEQYF.

This clonotype has ten or more counts. The rearrangement uses TRBV7-2 and TRBJ2-5, with D possibly being TRBD2 (5 bases). The CDR3 extends over 13 amino acids. CDR1 is SGHTA and CDR2 is FQGNSA in the germline V gene. Trimming shortened V by 1 base and J by 5 bases, and 8 bases separated the two germline ends. The CDR3 DNA sequence: TGTGCCAGCAGCTTAGGGGAGCGGGAGACCCAGTACTTC. Amino acids: CASSLGERETQYF.

This clonotype was counted at least ten times. The chain carries TRBV10-3 and TRBJ2-2, with a possible D match to TRBD2 (5 bases). The CDR3 has 15 amino acids. The germline V gene has CDR1 ENHRY and CDR2 SYGVKD. V shed 8 bases and J shed 2 bases, with 15 bases lying between them. In DNA, the CDR3 is TGTGCCATCTTAGCCCCGGAGGTTAACACCGGGGAGCTGTTTTTT. Its translation: CAILAPEVNTGELFF.

V gene TRBV7-9 combines with J gene TRBJ2-5; D call uncertain. The CDR3 extends over 13 amino acids. Germline V gene data show CDR1 as SEHNR and CDR2 as FQNEAQ (reference sequence). V was pared by 5 bases and J by 3 bases, with 10 bases between. CDR3 nucleotide sequence: TGTGCCAGCAGCCAAAGATCAGAAGAGACCCAGTACTTC. It codes for CASSQRSEETQYF.

There are many counts of this clonotype. The chain carries TRBV6-5 and TRBJ2-2, with a tentative D call TRBD1 (8 bases). The CDR3 extends over 14 amino acids. Germline V CDR1 and CDR2: MNHEY, SVGAGI. V shed 7 bases and J shed 7 bases, with 16 bases lying between them. The CDR3 protein is CASTHRGGNGELFF. In DNA form, the CDR3 reads TGTGCCAGCACCCACAGGGGGGGCAACGGGGAGCTGTTTTTT.

This clonotype was detected ten times or more. V gene TRBV11-1 combines with J gene TRBJ2-5, with 8 nucleotides matching TRBD1. Germline V gene data show CDR1 as SGHAT and CDR2 as FQDESV (reference sequence). The CDR3 extends over 17 amino acids. Germline trimming cut 3 bases from V and 1 base from J; bases unmatched to any gene: 10. CDR3 sequence reads: CASSFTDRGPFQETQYF. The DNA of the CDR3 is TGTGCCAGCAGCTTTACTGACAGGGGACCTTTCCAAGAGACCCAGTACTTC.